This entry lists 4 T cell receptor beta chains sequenced from one sample in a study of cytomegalovirus exposure and HLA in healthy donors. The PCR employed 60 Vbeta primers together with 13 Jbeta primers. Produced via immunoSEQ multiplex PCR; TCRdb's table is partial and in-frame only. The table records 100,000 to 150,000 clones, about 71% of them present only once. Sequencing used PBMCs. The receptors were sampled from a woman in her forties or fifties in good health and CMV-seronegative.

The CDR3 sequence is CASSLLSGQGGSYNEQFF. In DNA form, the CDR3 reads TGTGCCAGCAGTTTATTGTCCGGACAGGGGGGTAGTTACAATGAGCAGTTCTTC. The chain joins TRBV28 to TRBJ2-1; 10 bases line up with TRBD1. The V segment lost 1 base and the J segment 4 bases; nucleotides outside the gene matches: 10. From germline, CDR1 is MDHEN and CDR2 SYDVKM. This CDR3 is built from 18 residues.

The J gene is TRBJ1-5, the V gene TRBV19, with TRBD1 matching over 10 bases. Germline CDR1 LNHDA, CDR2 SQIVND (reference sequence). CDR3 length: 16 residues. The trim removed 7 bases at V and 4 bases at J, leaving 10 bases unmatched. The CDR3 bases are TGTGCCAGTAACCGACCGGGACAGGGGCGAAATCAGCCCCAGCATTTT. It yields the protein CASNRPGQGRNQPQHF. Drawing the rest from reference TRBV19 and TRBJ1-5, the complete variable domain is DGGITQSPKYLFRKEGQNVTLSCEQNLNHDAMYWYRQDPGQGLRLIYYSQIVNDFQKGDIAEGYSVSREKKESFPLTVTSAQKNPTAFYLCASNRPGQGRNQPQHFGDGTRLSIL.

This chain uses TRBV9 with TRBJ2-5, with TRBD1 as a possible D gene (5 bases). The germline gives CDR1 SGDLS, CDR2 YYNGEE. The CDR3 is 16 residues long. V lost 2 bases and J 1 base, leaving 15 bases between the germline ends. The CDR3 reads CASSVPLTGAQETQYF. In DNA, the CDR3 is TGTGCCAGCAGCGTTCCTCTGACTGGGGCCCAAGAGACCCAGTACTTC.

The chain employs TRBV6-5 and TRBJ1-1, with TRBD1 as a possible D gene (5 bases). CDR1 is MNHEY, CDR2 SVGAGI, per germline. The CDR3 contains 13 residues. With 6 bases removed from V and 0 bases from J, the gap between germline ends came to 8 bases. The CDR3 DNA sequence: TGTGCCAGCAGGGAGGGGTTGAACACTGAAGCTTTCTTT. This sequence encodes CASREGLNTEAFF.